The rows below give T cell receptor beta chains drawn from one sample of a study of vaccination and CD4 T cells after COVID-19. No antigen has been assigned to these receptors. TCRdb fed the PCR reads into MiXCR, producing one record per CDR3 protein. Of some 9,100 distinct CDR3 sequences listed, 34% are singletons. What was sequenced was CD4+ T cells from blood, cultured in vitro. The receptors were sampled from a human donor in good health. Both conserved end residues are part of each CDR3. Each record gives: CDR3 protein, CDR3 DNA, D gene, J gene, clone size, V gene. The D gene is left open where the match is weak. Clone size is not always given. Where it is, it says once, few, many or a class for expanded clones.

CDR3: CASSLLGSGERYEQYF; DNA: TGTGCCAGCAGTTTATTGGGGTCGGGGGAAAGGTACGAGCAGTACTTC; D: .; J: TRBJ2-7; size: .; V: TRBV27
CDR3: CASSLVQARDTQYF; DNA: TGTGCCAGCAGCTTAGTACAGGCAAGAGATACGCAGTATTTT; D: .; J: TRBJ2-3; size: .; V: TRBV7-9
CDR3: CAISEGRGQQETQYF; DNA: TGTGCCATCAGTGAAGGCAGGGGTCAACAAGAGACCCAGTACTTC; D: .; J: TRBJ2-5; size: .; V: TRBV10-3
CDR3: CAGSFTGGGETQYF; DNA: TGTGCTGGCAGCTTTACAGGGGGCGGTGAGACCCAGTACTTC; D: TRBD1; J: TRBJ2-5; size: .; V: TRBV7-7
CDR3: CASSYSGATNEKLFF; DNA: TGTGCCAGCAGTTACTCTGGGGCAACTAATGAAAAACTGTTTTTT; D: .; J: TRBJ1-4; size: .; V: TRBV6-2/TRBV6-3
CDR3: CASSQDRLIYEQYF; DNA: TGTGCCAGCAGCCAAGATCGACTTATCTACGAGCAGTACTTC; D: .; J: TRBJ2-7; size: .; V: TRBV4-2
CDR3: CASTLAGGTKTQYF; DNA: TGTGCCAGCACCTTAGCGGGAGGAACGAAGACCCAGTACTTC; D: TRBD2; J: TRBJ2-5; size: .; V: TRBV11-2
CDR3: CASSQGWGALQETQYF; DNA: TGTGCCAGCAGCCAGGGTTGGGGGGCCCTCCAAGAGACCCAGTACTTC; D: .; J: TRBJ2-5; size: .; V: TRBV6-1
CDR3: CASSYRQGAGIF; DNA: TGTGCCAGCAGTTACCGCCAGGGGGCAGGGATCTTT; D: TRBD1; J: TRBJ1-1; size: .; V: TRBV6-2/TRBV6-3
CDR3: CASSYSPASGIYNEQFF; DNA: TGTGCCAGCAGTTACTCTCCAGCTAGCGGGATTTACAATGAGCAGTTCTTC; D: TRBD2; J: TRBJ2-1; size: few; V: TRBV6-2/TRBV6-3
CDR3: CASSAQGANVLTF; DNA: TGCGCCAGCAGCGCACAGGGGGCCAACGTCCTGACTTTC; D: .; J: TRBJ2-6; size: few; V: TRBV5-1